This is a list of T cell receptor beta chains from one sample in a study of neurological immune-mediated disorders. One entry per CDR3 protein results from TCRdb running MiXCR on the 5' RACE reads. The sample shows roughly 70,000 distinct CDR3 sequences, approximately 5% of them seen only once. The sample consisted of PBMCs. These receptors came from a woman between 65 and 79 years old with multiple sclerosis. Both conserved end residues are part of each CDR3. A D gene is named only where the DNA matches it firmly. The size entry is marked missing in some rows and otherwise reads once, few, many or a size class.

J | D | size | V | DNA | CDR3
TRBJ1-1 | NA | many | TRBV5-1 | TGCGCCAGCAGCAACGGACAGATATACACTGAAGCTTTCTTT | CASSNGQIYTEAFF
TRBJ2-7 | NA | few | TRBV9 | TGTGCCAGCAGCTATGGGATCGGGCGCCGGTACTTC | CASSYGIGRRYF
TRBJ1-2 | TRBD1 | many | TRBV10-3 | TGTGCCATCGGCCCGGGACAGAGAAACTATGGCTACACCTTC | CAIGPGQRNYGYTF
TRBJ2-1 | TRBD1 | NA | TRBV5-1 | TGCGCCAGCAGCCGTTCCGGGACAGTGTCCAGAAATGAGCAGTTCTTC | CASSRSGTVSRNEQFF
TRBJ1-2 | TRBD1 | many | TRBV5-1 | TGCGCCAGCAGCCTCGACAGGGGTGGTGGCTACACCTTC | CASSLDRGGGYTF
TRBJ1-3 | NA | many | TRBV7-3 | TGTGCCAGCAGCGGGGACGGAGGAAACACCATATATTTT | CASSGDGGNTIYF
TRBJ2-1 | TRBD2 | many | TRBV6-2/TRBV6-3 | TGTGCCAGCAGTTCAAAGGGACTAGCGGGAGTAGGTTGGGAGTTCTTC | CASSSKGLAGVGWEFF
TRBJ1-5 | NA | many | TRBV3-1 | TGTGCCAGCAGCCAATTCGATCAGCCCCAGCATTTT | CASSQFDQPQHF
TRBJ1-3 | NA | NA | TRBV12-3/TRBV12-4 | TGTGACAGCAGTTTACGGTCAAACACCATATATTTT | CDSSLRSNTIYF
TRBJ2-3 | TRBD1 | few | TRBV5-6 | TGTGCCAGCAGCGACGGGACAGCGGATACGCAGTATTTT | CASSDGTADTQYF
TRBJ2-2 | TRBD2 | many | TRBV6-5 | TGTGCCAGCAGGCCCGGACTAGCGGGCACCGGGGAGCTGTTTTTT | CASRPGLAGTGELFF
TRBJ2-7 | NA | many | TRBV18 | TGTGCCAGCTCACCAAGGAGGGAGCTCCCCTACGAGCAGTACTTC | CASSPRRELPYEQYF
TRBJ2-3 | TRBD2 | many | TRBV20-1 | TGCAGTTCTACTAGCGGGAGTTCGGGTCCCACAGATACGCAGTATTTT | CSSTSGSSGPTDTQYF
TRBJ1-2 | TRBD1 | many | TRBV7-2 | TGTGCCAGCAGCTCACAGGGGGCCATCTATGGCTACACCTTC | CASSSQGAIYGYTF
TRBJ1-2 | NA | few | TRBV25-1 | TGTGCCAGCAGCTTCCACCGGGACACCAACTATGGCTACACCTTC | CASSFHRDTNYGYTF
TRBJ2-7 | NA | many | TRBV28 | TGTGCCAGCTTTGGTGCGGGACAAGACTACGAGCAGTACTTC | CASFGAGQDYEQYF
TRBJ1-1 | TRBD1 | NA | TRBV12-3/TRBV12-4 | TGTGCCAGCAGGACGACAGGGGCGGGCACTGAAGCTTTCTTT | CASRTTGAGTEAFF
TRBJ2-2 | TRBD2 | NA | TRBV12-3/TRBV12-4 | TGTGCCAGCAGTCCTCACGGTAGCGGGGCCGGGGAGCTGTTTTTT | CASSPHGSGAGELFF
TRBJ2-5 | NA | many | TRBV7-2 | TGTGCCAGCAGCTTAGTTCAGGGATGGGGCCAAGAGACCCAGTACTTC | CASSLVQGWGQETQYF
TRBJ2-1 | NA | many | TRBV5-4 | TGTGCCAGCAGCAAGGGACAACGCTACAATGAGCAGTTCTTC | CASSKGQRYNEQFF
TRBJ2-3 | NA | many | TRBV5-1 | TGCGCCAGCAGCTTGGGGGGACGCCAAACAGATACGCAGTATTTT | CASSLGGRQTDTQYF
TRBJ2-6 | NA | many | TRBV12-3/TRBV12-4 | TGTGCCAGCAATCTCTCTGGGGCCAACGTCCTGACTTTC | CASNLSGANVLTF
TRBJ2-6 | NA | many | TRBV4-3 | TGCGCCAGCAGCCCCAACCCCCCAGTCAGCTCTGGGGCCAACGTCCTGACTTTC | CASSPNPPVSSGANVLTF
TRBJ2-5 | TRBD2 | many | TRBV12-3/TRBV12-4 | TGTGCCAGCAGTTTTTTGGGGACTAGCGGGAGACGGGGGGAGACCCAGTACTTC | CASSFLGTSGRRGETQYF
TRBJ1-6 | NA | many | TRBV7-2 | TGTGCCAGCAGCTTAGCTTCCGCAGGTCCTAATTCACCCCTCCACTTT | CASSLASAGPNSPLHF
TRBJ2-3 | TRBD1 | many | TRBV5-1 | TGCGCCAGCAGCCCAGACAGGGTCAGCACAGATACGCAGTATTTT | CASSPDRVSTDTQYF
TRBJ1-2 | NA | many | TRBV9 | TGTGCCAGCAGCGTAGTGACGGACCCTACTTACACCTTC | CASSVVTDPTYTF
TRBJ2-1 | NA | many | TRBV4-3 | TGCGCCAGCAGCCAAGGCGGGACGGAGTACAATGAGCAGTTCTTC | CASSQGGTEYNEQFF
TRBJ2-1 | TRBD2 | many | TRBV12-3/TRBV12-4 | TGTGCCAGCAGTCCCCAAGGGACTAGTTTTCGGAATGAGCAGTTCTTC | CASSPQGTSFRNEQFF
TRBJ1-1 | NA | many | TRBV12-3/TRBV12-4 | TGTGCCAGCAGTTTAACAGCGAACACTGAAGCTTTCTTT | CASSLTANTEAFF
TRBJ2-7 | TRBD2 | many | TRBV5-4 | TGTGCCAGCAGCTGGGGGGGGTTTACCTACGAGCAGTACTTC | CASSWGGFTYEQYF
TRBJ2-6 | TRBD1 | many | TRBV20-1 | TGCAGTGCTAGAGACGGGACAGTGGGGGCCAACGTCCTGACTTTC | CSARDGTVGANVLTF
TRBJ1-3 | TRBD1 | NA | TRBV15 | TGTGCCACCAGCAGCTTACAGGGGGCTGGAAACACCATATATTTT | CATSSLQGAGNTIYF
TRBJ1-5 | NA | few | TRBV25-1 | TGTGCCAGCAGTGAAGGGTCGGGACGGAATCAGCCCCAGCATTTT | CASSEGSGRNQPQHF
TRBJ2-3 | NA | many | TRBV12-3/TRBV12-4 | TGTGCCAGCACCACAGGGGAGGAGCGTACGCAGTATTTT | CASTTGEERTQYF
TRBJ2-1 | NA | NA | TRBV4-3 | TGCGCCAGCAGCCACTCCCTGGCGTTGAACAATGAGCAGTTCTTC | CASSHSLALNNEQFF
TRBJ2-3 | NA | many | TRBV5-1 | TGCGCCAGCAGCTTGGATCCCACAGATACGCAGTATTTT | CASSLDPTDTQYF
TRBJ2-3 | NA | few | TRBV20-1 | TGCAGTGCTAGAGATCCCAGGGGAAGGACAGATACGCAGTATTTT | CSARDPRGRTDTQYF
TRBJ1-1 | NA | few | TRBV18 | TGTGCCAGCTCAGCCGGGTCTTCGAACACTGAAGCTTTCTTT | CASSAGSSNTEAFF
TRBJ2-1 | NA | many | TRBV5-1 | TGCGCCAGCAGCTTGGTAGGTGACAGTTACAATGAGCAGTTCTTC | CASSLVGDSYNEQFF